These T cell receptor beta chains were read from a single sample in a study of shared T cell receptors in the human thymus. TCRdb keeps only in-frame clones here, not all; method: immunoSEQ multiplex PCR. The sample yields roughly 500,000 clones, approximately 80% seen once. These sequences were also reported in another study, on human thymus T cells.

The sample comprised thymocytes. These receptors were obtained from a boy younger than two with a congenital heart defect. CDR3s include the opening cysteine and the closing phenylalanine or tryptophan. D genes are given only for firm matches. The size of a clone is reported for some rows only, either as once, few or many, or as a class for expanded clones.

D gene | J gene | clone size | V gene | CDR3 DNA | CDR3 protein
- | TRBJ1-2 | few | TRBV27 | TGTGCCAGCAGTTTTTTCGGGGGGCACAACTATGGCTACACCTTC | CASSFFGGHNYGYTF
TRBD2 | TRBJ2-3 | - | TRBV5-4 | TGTGCCAGCAGCTTAGGGGTACCTAGCGGGAGGGAGTTGACAGATACGCAGTATTTT | CASSLGVPSGRELTDTQYF
TRBD1 | TRBJ2-1 | - | TRBV27 | TGTGCCAGCACGCCAGGGGGCAATGAGCAGTTCTTC | CASTPGGNEQFF
- | TRBJ2-6 | few | TRBV19 | TGTGCCAGTAGCCCAGGCTCTGGGGCCAACGTCCTGACTTTC | CASSPGSGANVLTF
- | TRBJ2-5 | - | TRBV29-1 | TGCAGCGTTGAGGCAGGGGAAGAGACCCAGTACTTC | CSVEAGEETQYF
TRBD2 | TRBJ2-7 | - | TRBV4-1 | TGCGCCAGCAGCCATGCGGGAGGGCACTACGAGCAGTACTTC | CASSHAGGHYEQYF
- | TRBJ2-1 | - | TRBV27 | TGTGCCAGCAGACGACCTAGCTCCTACAATGAGCAGTTCTTC | CASRRPSSYNEQFF
- | TRBJ2-7 | - | TRBV10-3 | TGTGCCATCAGTGAGTCACAGCGGAGAACCTACGAGCAGTACTTC | CAISESQRRTYEQYF
- | TRBJ2-7 | - | TRBV2 | TGTGCCAGCAGTGGGGGGGAGTTCTCCTACGAGCAGTACTTC | CASSGGEFSYEQYF
- | TRBJ2-2 | - | TRBV7-2 | TGTGCCAGCAGCTTCGGTGGGAACACCGGGGAGCTGTTTTTT | CASSFGGNTGELFF
TRBD2 | TRBJ2-3 | - | TRBV29-1 | TGCAGCGTGAGGGGGGAGACTAGCGCAGATACGCAGTATTTT | CSVRGETSADTQYF
TRBD1 | TRBJ2-7 | - | TRBV28 | TGTACGGCCGGACAGGGCCCCTACGAGCAGTACTTC | CTAGQGPYEQYF
TRBD1 | TRBJ2-1 | once | TRBV6-1 | TGTGCCAGCAGTCGAAGTGGGACAGGGCTCAATGAGCAGTTCTTC | CASSRSGTGLNEQFF
TRBD2 | TRBJ2-1 | few | TRBV19 | TGTGCCAGTAGTATAGTAGGGACTAGCGGGAGGCCGGGCAATGAGCAGTTCTTC | CASSIVGTSGRPGNEQFF
TRBD1 | TRBJ1-4 | - | TRBV23-1 | TGCGCCAGCGGGTGGGACAGGGATAATGAAAAACTGTTTTTT | CASGWDRDNEKLFF
- | TRBJ1-3 | - | TRBV5-1 | TGCGCCAGCAGCGTTCTATCTGGAAACACCATATATTTT | CASSVLSGNTIYF
TRBD1 | TRBJ1-1 | - | TRBV11-2 | TGTGCCAGCAGCTTAGTCAGGGGGCCTGAAGCTTTCTTT | CASSLVRGPEAFF
TRBD1 | TRBJ2-3 | - | TRBV19 | TGTGCCAGTAGTCCACCCAGGGGGCGCGAGACAGATACGCAGTATTTT | CASSPPRGRETDTQYF
- | TRBJ1-5 | - | TRBV7-2 | TGTGCCAGCAGCCAACAGAGTAGCAATCAGCCCCAGCATTTT | CASSQQSSNQPQHF
- | TRBJ1-4 | - | TRBV29-1 | TGCAGCGTTGGGGGCCCAACTAATGAAAAACTGTTTTTT | CSVGGPTNEKLFF
- | TRBJ2-3 | - | TRBV27 | TGTGCCAGCAGAAGCACCCGCGGGCGGAGCACAGATACGCAGTATTTT | CASRSTRGRSTDTQYF
TRBD1 | TRBJ1-3 | few | TRBV19 | TGTGCCAGTAGTAGGAACAGGGGCACCGGAAACACCATATATTTT | CASSRNRGTGNTIYF
- | TRBJ1-2 | few | TRBV6-1 | TGTGCCGCCTCTTCGGTCAACTATGGCTACACCTTC | CAASSVNYGYTF
- | TRBJ2-5 | few | TRBV7-9 | TGTGCCAGCAGCTTAGTTTCTACCGTACAAGAGACCCAGTACTTC | CASSLVSTVQETQYF
TRBD1 | TRBJ2-7 | once | TRBV28 | TGTGCCAGCAGTTCCCAGACAGGGGACCTCTCCTACGAGCAGTACTTC | CASSSQTGDLSYEQYF
- | TRBJ1-1 | - | TRBV6-5 | TGTGCCAGCAGACCGCCCAGGGTGGGGACTGAAGCTTTCTTT | CASRPPRVGTEAFF
TRBD2 | TRBJ2-3 | - | TRBV5-4 | TGTGCCAGCAGCTTGCCGGGACTAGCGGGCCCCGGCCCAGATACGCAGTATTTT | CASSLPGLAGPGPDTQYF
TRBD2 | TRBJ2-1 | once | TRBV4-3 | TGCGCCAGCAGCTTCAGAGGGACTAGCGGGGACAATGAGCAGTTCTTC | CASSFRGTSGDNEQFF
TRBD2 | TRBJ2-7 | - | TRBV14 | TGTGCCAGCAGCAGGGAGGGGCGCGAGCAGTACTTC | CASSREGREQYF
- | TRBJ1-5 | - | TRBV20-1 | TGCAGTGCTAGCGTTAATCAGCCCCAGCATTTT | CSASVNQPQHF
TRBD1 | TRBJ2-5 | - | TRBV4-2 | TGTGCCAGCAGCCAAGTCGGCCCGGGCAGGGGGCAAGGGGAGACCCAGTACTTC | CASSQVGPGRGQGETQYF
TRBD2 | TRBJ2-7 | once | TRBV28 | TGTGCCAGCAGGATAGCGGGAGGGCCCAACGAGCAGTACTTC | CASRIAGGPNEQYF
TRBD2 | TRBJ2-7 | - | TRBV2 | TGTGCCAGCAGTGAACCCGACACCGGCAGGGCTAGCGGGAGGGTTTTCTACGAGCAGTACTTC | CASSEPDTGRASGRVFYEQYF
TRBD1 | TRBJ2-7 | - | TRBV11-2 | TGTGCCAGCAGCTGGGACAGGTACGAAACCTACGAGCAGTACTTC | CASSWDRYETYEQYF
- | TRBJ1-5 | - | TRBV6-1 | TGTGCCAGCGAGACAGAGTATAGCAATCAGCCCCAGCATTTT | CASETEYSNQPQHF
- | TRBJ2-2 | once | TRBV18 | TGTGCCAGCTCACCACCGTCCGCGTCTGGGACCCGGGGGACCGGGGAGCTGTTTTTT | CASSPPSASGTRGTGELFF
- | TRBJ1-2 | once | TRBV6-6 | TGTGCCAGCAGCCCGAGACAGTCTAACTATGGCTACACCTTC | CASSPRQSNYGYTF
TRBD1 | TRBJ2-7 | - | TRBV5-1 | TGCGCCAGCAGCTTGGGGGACAGGGACGAGCAGTACTTC | CASSLGDRDEQYF
- | TRBJ2-2 | - | TRBV7-9 | TGTGCCAGCAGCCACGGGGGAGGGGAGCTGTTTTTT | CASSHGGGELFF
- | TRBJ1-3 | - | TRBV28 | TGTGCCAGCAGTTTATCAAGACATCTGAGCTCTGGAAACACCATATATTTT | CASSLSRHLSSGNTIYF
TRBD2 | TRBJ2-1 | - | TRBV11-2 | TGTGCCAGCAGCTTAGATCAGGGGACTAGCGGATTCAATGAGCAGTTCTTC | CASSLDQGTSGFNEQFF
- | TRBJ2-7 | once | TRBV6-6 | TGTGCCAGCAGTTCACCGCCAGGGGCATCCTACGAGCAGTACTTC | CASSSPPGASYEQYF
- | TRBJ2-5 | few | TRBV4-1 | TGCGCCAGCAGCCAGTCAGGGGAAGAGACCCAGTACTTC | CASSQSGEETQYF
- | TRBJ2-5 | - | TRBV4-2 | TGTGCCAGCAGCCATGCGGACTACCGGGAGACCCAGTACTTC | CASSHADYRETQYF
TRBD2 | TRBJ2-1 | - | TRBV5-4 | TGTGCCAGCAGCTTGTTTGGCCGGACTAGCGGTTACAATGAGCAGTTCTTC | CASSLFGRTSGYNEQFF
- | TRBJ2-1 | - | TRBV27 | TGTGCCAGCAGTTCCTCCTTAGACAATGAGCAGTTCTTC | CASSSSLDNEQFF
- | TRBJ2-2 | - | TRBV7-6 | TGTGCCAGCAGAGCGTGGGGAGAAGACACCGGGGAGCTGTTTTTT | CASRAWGEDTGELFF
- | TRBJ2-2 | - | TRBV5-6 | TGTGCCAGCAGCTTGCCGGGGGGCAAGGATTATTTCGGGGAGCTGTTTTTT | CASSLPGGKDYFGELFF
- | TRBJ1-4 | - | TRBV6-6 | TGTGCCAGCACCTCCCAGGGGGAAAAACTGTTTTTT | CASTSQGEKLFF
TRBD1 | TRBJ1-2 | - | TRBV7-2 | TGTGCCAGCAGCCCACGGACAGGCGAGAACTATGGCTACACCTTC | CASSPRTGENYGYTF
TRBD1 | TRBJ2-7 | few | TRBV7-9 | TGTGCCAGCAGCTTAGCCCAGGGGGACAGGGGACGGGGGGAGCAGTACTTC | CASSLAQGDRGRGEQYF
TRBD2 | TRBJ2-7 | - | TRBV27 | TGTGCCAGCAGTTTACGCGGGAGGGGTTACGAGCAGTACTTC | CASSLRGRGYEQYF
TRBD2 | TRBJ2-7 | once | TRBV11-2 | TGTGCCAGCAGCTTGGGGACTAGCGGACCTTACGAGCAGTACTTC | CASSLGTSGPYEQYF
TRBD2 | TRBJ2-5 | - | TRBV10-3 | TGTGCCATCAGTGAGACGGGACTAGCGGGAGACCTCAGGACCCAGTACTTC | CAISETGLAGDLRTQYF
TRBD1 | TRBJ2-1 | few | TRBV4-3 | TGCGCCAGCAGCCAAGACGGCGACAGGGATCACACGAGTGAGCAGTTCTTC | CASSQDGDRDHTSEQFF